The source of this TCR beta chain is a study of cytomegalovirus exposure and HLA in healthy donors. Whole-study results and caveats: The listing of some 170 TCR beta chains classed them as cytomegalovirus-associated.

Worth noting for this clone: Its antigen is still unknown.

The CDR3 loop spans 16 amino acids. Per germline, CDR1 MNHEY and CDR2 SMNVEV (reference sequence). V dropped 5 bases and J dropped 0 bases, with 17 bases sitting between them. This PCR relied on a set of 60 Vbeta primers and 13 Jbeta primers. Profiled with immunoSEQ multiplex PCR; TCRdb holds only in-frame clones, not every one. The repertoire consists of around 150,000 clones, with around three quarters occurring once and the leading ten covering approximately 4.8%. This chain links TRBV27 with TRBJ2-7, with D maybe TRBD1 (6 bases). The TCR sequence derives from a man aged 30 to 39 in good health. Sequenced material: PBMCs. The CDR3 coding sequence is TGTGCCAGCAGTCTAAGTCAGGGGCCCCTCTCCTACGAGCAGTACTTC. This codes for CASSLSQGPLSYEQYF.